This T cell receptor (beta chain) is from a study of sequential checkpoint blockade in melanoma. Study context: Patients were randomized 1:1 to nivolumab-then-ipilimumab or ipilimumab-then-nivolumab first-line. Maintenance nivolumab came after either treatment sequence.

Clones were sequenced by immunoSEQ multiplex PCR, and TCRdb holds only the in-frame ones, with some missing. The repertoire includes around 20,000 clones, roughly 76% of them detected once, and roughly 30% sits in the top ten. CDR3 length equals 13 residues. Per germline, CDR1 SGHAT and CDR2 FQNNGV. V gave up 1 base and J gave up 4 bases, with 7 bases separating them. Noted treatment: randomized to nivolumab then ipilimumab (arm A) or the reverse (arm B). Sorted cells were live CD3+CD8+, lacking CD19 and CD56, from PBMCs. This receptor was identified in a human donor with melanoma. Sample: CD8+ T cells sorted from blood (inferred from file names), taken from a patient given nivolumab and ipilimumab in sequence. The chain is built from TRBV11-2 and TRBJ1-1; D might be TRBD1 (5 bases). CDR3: CASSLATGTEAFF. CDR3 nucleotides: TGTGCCAGCAGCTTAGCAACAGGCACTGAAGCTTTCTTT.